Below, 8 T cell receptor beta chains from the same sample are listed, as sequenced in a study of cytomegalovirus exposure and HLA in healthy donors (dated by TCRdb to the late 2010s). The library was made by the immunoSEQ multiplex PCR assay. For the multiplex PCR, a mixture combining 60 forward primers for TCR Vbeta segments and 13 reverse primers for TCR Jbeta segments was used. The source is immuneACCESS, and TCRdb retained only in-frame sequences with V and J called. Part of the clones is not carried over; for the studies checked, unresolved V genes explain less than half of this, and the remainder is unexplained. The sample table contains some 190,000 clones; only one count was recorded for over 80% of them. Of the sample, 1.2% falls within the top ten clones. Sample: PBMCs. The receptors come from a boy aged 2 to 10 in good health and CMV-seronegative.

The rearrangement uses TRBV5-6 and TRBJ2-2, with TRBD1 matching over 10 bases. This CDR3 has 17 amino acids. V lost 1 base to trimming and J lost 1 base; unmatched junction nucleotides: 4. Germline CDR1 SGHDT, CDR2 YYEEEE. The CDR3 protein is CASSLKRDRGNTGELFF. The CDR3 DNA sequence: TGTGCCAGCAGCTTGAAACGGGACAGGGGGAACACCGGGGAGCTGTTTTTT.

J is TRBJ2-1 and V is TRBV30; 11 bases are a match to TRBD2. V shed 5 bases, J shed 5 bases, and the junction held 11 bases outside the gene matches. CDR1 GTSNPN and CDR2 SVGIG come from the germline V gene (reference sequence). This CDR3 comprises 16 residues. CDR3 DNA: TGTGCCTGGGATGATAGCGGGAGGGCCGCTGACAATGAGCAGTTCTTC. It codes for CAWDDSGRAADNEQFF.

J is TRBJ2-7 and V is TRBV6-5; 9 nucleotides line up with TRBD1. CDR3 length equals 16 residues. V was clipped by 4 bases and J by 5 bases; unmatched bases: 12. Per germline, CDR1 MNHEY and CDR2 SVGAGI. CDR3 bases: TGTGCCAGCAGTTTATTCCCCGGGACAGGGAGACACGAGCAGTACTTC. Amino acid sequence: CASSLFPGTGRHEQYF.

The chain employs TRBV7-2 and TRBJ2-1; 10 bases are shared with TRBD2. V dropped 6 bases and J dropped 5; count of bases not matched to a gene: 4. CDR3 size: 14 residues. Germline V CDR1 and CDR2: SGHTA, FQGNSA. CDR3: CASRSGRGNNEQFF. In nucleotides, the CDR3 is TGTGCCAGCAGGAGCGGGAGGGGAAACAATGAGCAGTTCTTC.

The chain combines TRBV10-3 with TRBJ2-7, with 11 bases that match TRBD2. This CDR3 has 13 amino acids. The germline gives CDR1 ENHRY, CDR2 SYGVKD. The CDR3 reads CAVGGTSGYEQYF. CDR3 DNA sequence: TGTGCTGTCGGGGGGACTAGCGGCTACGAGCAGTACTTC.

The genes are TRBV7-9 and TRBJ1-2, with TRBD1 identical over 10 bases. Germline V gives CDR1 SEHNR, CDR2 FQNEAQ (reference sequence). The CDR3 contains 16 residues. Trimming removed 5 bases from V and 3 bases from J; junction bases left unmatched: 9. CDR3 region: CASSPLGTGADYGYTF. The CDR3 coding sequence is TGTGCCAGCAGCCCTCTAGGGACAGGGGCCGACTATGGCTACACCTTC.

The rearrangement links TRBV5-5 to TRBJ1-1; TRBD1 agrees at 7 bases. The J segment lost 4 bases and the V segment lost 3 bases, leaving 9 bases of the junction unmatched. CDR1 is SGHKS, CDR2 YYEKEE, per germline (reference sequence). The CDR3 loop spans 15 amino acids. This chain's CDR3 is CASSSTTDRSTEAFF. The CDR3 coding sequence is TGTGCCAGCAGCTCTACTACGGACAGGAGCACTGAAGCTTTCTTT.

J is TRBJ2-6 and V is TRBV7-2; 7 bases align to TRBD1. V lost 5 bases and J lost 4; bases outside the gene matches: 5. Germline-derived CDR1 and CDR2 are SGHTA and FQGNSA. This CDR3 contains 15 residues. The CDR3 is CASSQGVSGANVLTF. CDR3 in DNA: TGTGCCAGCAGCCAGGGGGTCTCCGGGGCCAACGTCCTGACTTTC.